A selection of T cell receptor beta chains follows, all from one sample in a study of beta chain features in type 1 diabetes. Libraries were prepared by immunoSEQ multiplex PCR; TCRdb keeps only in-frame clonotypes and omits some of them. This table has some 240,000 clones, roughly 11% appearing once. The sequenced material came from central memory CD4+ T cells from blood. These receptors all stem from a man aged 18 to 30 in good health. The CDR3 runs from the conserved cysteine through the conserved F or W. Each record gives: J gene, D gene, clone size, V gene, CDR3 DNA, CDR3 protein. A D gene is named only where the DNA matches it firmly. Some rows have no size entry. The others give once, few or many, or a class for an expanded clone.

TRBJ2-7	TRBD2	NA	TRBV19	TGTGCCAGTAGGGGGACTAGCGGCCTCCCTCCCCACGAGCAGTACTTC	CASRGTSGLPPHEQYF
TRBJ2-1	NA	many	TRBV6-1	TGTGCCAGCAGTGACTGGAGCTCCTACAATGAGCAGTTCTTC	CASSDWSSYNEQFF
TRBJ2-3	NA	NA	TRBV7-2	TGTGCCAGCAGCTTAGTCGGTAGCCCCTTGAGCACAGATACGCAGTATTTT	CASSLVGSPLSTDTQYF
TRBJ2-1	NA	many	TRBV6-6	TGTGCCAGCAGCCTATCTGGACGTGAGCAGTTCTTC	CASSLSGREQFF
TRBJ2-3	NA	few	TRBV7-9	TGTGCCAGCAGCTTGGGCCGGGGAGGCACAGATACGCAGTATTTT	CASSLGRGGTDTQYF
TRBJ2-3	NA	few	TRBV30	TGTGCCTGGAGCCTCCGTGGGTCCAATACGCAGTATTTT	CAWSLRGSNTQYF
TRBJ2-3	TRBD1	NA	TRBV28	TGTGCCAGCAGGACAGGGTTCCGCACAGATACGCAGTATTTT	CASRTGFRTDTQYF
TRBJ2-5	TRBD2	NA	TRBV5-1	TGCGCCAGCAGCTTGGGGACTAGCGGCTTCACCGAGACCCAGTACTTC	CASSLGTSGFTETQYF
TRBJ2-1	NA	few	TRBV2	TGTGCCAGCAGTGAACGGGAGAGGGGCACCGCCTACAATGAGCAGTTCTTC	CASSERERGTAYNEQFF
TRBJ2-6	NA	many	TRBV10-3	TGTGCCATCAGTGAGTCGGGGATTCGGGCCAACGTCCTGACTTTC	CAISESGIRANVLTF
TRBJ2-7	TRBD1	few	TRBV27	TGTGCCAGCAGTGCTACAGGGGGTCTCGCCCTCTACGAGCAGTACTTC	CASSATGGLALYEQYF
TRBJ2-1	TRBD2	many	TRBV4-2	TGTGCCAGCAGCCAAGAGGGGAGCGGGAGCTCCTACAATGAGCAGTTCTTC	CASSQEGSGSSYNEQFF
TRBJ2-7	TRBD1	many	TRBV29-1	TGCAGCGTTGTCACCCTGGGACAGATCTACGAGCAGTACTTC	CSVVTLGQIYEQYF
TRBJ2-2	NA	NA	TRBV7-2	TGTGCCAGCAGCTTACATAGTAGAGGGACCGGGGAGCTGTTTTTT	CASSLHSRGTGELFF
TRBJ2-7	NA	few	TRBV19	TGTGCCAGTAGTGGTCCGGGACGGAATTACGAGCAGTACTTC	CASSGPGRNYEQYF
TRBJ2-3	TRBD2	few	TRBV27	TGTGCCAGCAGTCCCTACCTACCCAGCGGGAGGGCCACAGATACGCAGTATTTT	CASSPYLPSGRATDTQYF
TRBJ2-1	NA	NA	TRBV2	TGTGCCAGCACCAGGTACAATGAGCAGTTCTTC	CASTRYNEQFF
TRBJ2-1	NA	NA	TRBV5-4	TGTGCCAGCAGCTTTCCGGGCGAGGAGGAGCAGTTCTTC	CASSFPGEEEQFF
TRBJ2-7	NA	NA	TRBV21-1	TGTGCCAGCAGCAACCGGGACAGGGGCGTCAACGAGCAGTACTTC	CASSNRDRGVNEQYF
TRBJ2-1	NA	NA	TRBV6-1	TGTGCCAGCAGTGGGGGGGACACCCGCTCCTACAATGAGCAGTTCTTC	CASSGGDTRSYNEQFF
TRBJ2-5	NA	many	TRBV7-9	TGTGCCAGCAGCTTAGTTCGTTCGGAGACCCAGTACTTC	CASSLVRSETQYF
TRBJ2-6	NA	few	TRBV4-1	TGCGCCAGCAGCCCTAGGACGGCCAGAGGGGAGTTATCTGGGGCCAACGTCCTGACTTTC	CASSPRTARGELSGANVLTF
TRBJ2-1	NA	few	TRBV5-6	TGTGCCAGCAGCTTGGGAACGAGGGGTAATGAGCAGTTCTTC	CASSLGTRGNEQFF